A selection of T cell receptor beta chains follows, all from one sample in a study of T cells expressing NK-cell markers. TCRdb re-called the 5' RACE reads and shows each CDR3 protein once, DNA omitted. The table for this sample gives 200,000 to 300,000 distinct CDR3 sequences. Sequencing input: blood T cells: a sorted CD56 or NKG2C T cell subset, CD4+ or CD8+ T cells, or bulk PBMC T cells (not recorded which). Receptors originate from a woman aged 18 to 75 in good health. The CDR3 runs from the conserved cysteine through the conserved F or W.

CDR3aa: CASTPGTGRHEQYF; j_gene: TRBJ2-7; v_gene: TRBV6-1; len: 14
CDR3aa: CSVDTGVNEKLFF; j_gene: TRBJ1-4; v_gene: TRBV29-1; len: 13
CDR3aa: CATAIFSTGAYGYTF; j_gene: TRBJ1-2; v_gene: TRBV27; len: 15
CDR3aa: CASSPLSWSEAEKLFF; j_gene: TRBJ1-4; v_gene: TRBV18; len: 16
CDR3aa: CAWRGGSVSYNEQFF; j_gene: TRBJ2-1; v_gene: TRBV30; len: 15
CDR3aa: CSVSLREVQYF; j_gene: TRBJ2-4; v_gene: TRBV29-1; len: 11
CDR3aa: CASSLLGGDGSPLHF; j_gene: TRBJ1-6; v_gene: TRBV6-1; len: 15
CDR3aa: CSASPPQTKNIQYF; j_gene: TRBJ2-4; v_gene: TRBV20-1; len: 14
CDR3aa: CSARDRGNEQFF; j_gene: TRBJ2-1; v_gene: TRBV20-1; len: 12
CDR3aa: CAWRVTGLVYGYTF; j_gene: TRBJ1-2; v_gene: TRBV30; len: 14
CDR3aa: CASSIGSAAGTQYF; j_gene: TRBJ2-5; v_gene: TRBV19; len: 14
CDR3aa: CASSLDQGDGYTF; j_gene: TRBJ1-2; v_gene: TRBV5-1; len: 13
CDR3aa: CASSLEGVGNQPQHF; j_gene: TRBJ1-5; v_gene: TRBV5-1; len: 15
CDR3aa: CASSHDRVGNTEAFF; j_gene: TRBJ1-1; v_gene: TRBV12-3/TRBV12-4; len: 15
CDR3aa: CASSVTGQTNTEAFF; j_gene: TRBJ1-1; v_gene: TRBV9; len: 15
CDR3aa: CASTLMLDTEAFF; j_gene: TRBJ1-1; v_gene: TRBV12-3/TRBV12-4; len: 13
CDR3aa: CAWIQDRGISYNEQFF; j_gene: TRBJ2-1; v_gene: TRBV30; len: 16
CDR3aa: CSAPKPGRELSYTF; j_gene: TRBJ1-2; v_gene: TRBV20-1; len: 14
CDR3aa: CASSYLSNYGYTF; j_gene: TRBJ1-2; v_gene: TRBV6-5; len: 13
CDR3aa: CASSLRGGRETQYF; j_gene: TRBJ2-5; v_gene: TRBV7-3; len: 14
CDR3aa: CASGSDRQETQYF; j_gene: TRBJ2-5; v_gene: TRBV12-5; len: 13
CDR3aa: CASSAPTSGSTGELFF; j_gene: TRBJ2-2; v_gene: TRBV7-2; len: 16
CDR3aa: CASSEFWREGSEQYF; j_gene: TRBJ2-7; v_gene: TRBV25-1; len: 15
CDR3aa: CSASMGYGYTF; j_gene: TRBJ1-2; v_gene: TRBV20-1; len: 11
CDR3aa: CASSPGFTYNEQFF; j_gene: TRBJ2-1; v_gene: TRBV3-1; len: 14
CDR3aa: CASSLGFRTSYNEQFF; j_gene: TRBJ2-1; v_gene: TRBV7-9; len: 16
CDR3aa: CSATSGRIRYNEQFF; j_gene: TRBJ2-1; v_gene: TRBV20-1; len: 15
CDR3aa: CASSPRVAYNEQFF; j_gene: TRBJ2-1; v_gene: TRBV12-3/TRBV12-4; len: 14
CDR3aa: CASSLAGRLGNGYTF; j_gene: TRBJ1-2; v_gene: TRBV7-8; len: 15